This TCR beta chain was recorded in a study of control samples from healthy donors and cancer patients. Sequenced by immunoSEQ multiplex PCR; TCRdb stores in-frame clones only, minus some. In the table there are 77,000 or so clones, 91% of which are singletons. Trimming stripped 3 bases from V and 2 bases from J, with 16 bases between. Germline assignment: CDR1 KGHSH and CDR2 LQKENI. This CDR3 is built from 16 residues. The chain combines TRBV18 with TRBJ1-1; no definite D call. This TCR came from a man aged 25 to 40 in good health. Material: blood. This CDR3 reads CASSPTVNPLNTEAFF. CDR3 nucleotide sequence: TGTGCCAGCTCACCGACTGTAAACCCTCTAAACACTGAAGCTTTCTTT.